Here is one TCR beta chain with its context. What it binds is unknown. The CDR3 is 13 residues long. Trimming cost V 6 bases and J 0 bases, with 6 bases left between them. Germline V CDR1 and CDR2: SNHLY, FYNNEI. This entry is derived from a study of identical twins. Study-wide points: There was an excess of low generation probability in the out-of-frame alpha sequences that twins shared.

MiXCR, run by TCRdb on the 5' RACE reads, gives a single entry per CDR3 protein. This table has some 660,000 distinct CDR3 sequences, about 9.4% appearing once. The same sample was also studied in work on yellow fever vaccine responses in identical twins.

Sequenced sample: PBMCs. The rearrangement uses TRBV2 and TRBJ2-1, with D maybe TRBD2 (5 bases). The sequence was obtained from a young woman in good health. The CDR3 is CASREASYNEQFF. The CDR3 nucleotides read TGTGCCAGCAGGGAGGCCTCCTACAATGAGCAGTTCTTC.